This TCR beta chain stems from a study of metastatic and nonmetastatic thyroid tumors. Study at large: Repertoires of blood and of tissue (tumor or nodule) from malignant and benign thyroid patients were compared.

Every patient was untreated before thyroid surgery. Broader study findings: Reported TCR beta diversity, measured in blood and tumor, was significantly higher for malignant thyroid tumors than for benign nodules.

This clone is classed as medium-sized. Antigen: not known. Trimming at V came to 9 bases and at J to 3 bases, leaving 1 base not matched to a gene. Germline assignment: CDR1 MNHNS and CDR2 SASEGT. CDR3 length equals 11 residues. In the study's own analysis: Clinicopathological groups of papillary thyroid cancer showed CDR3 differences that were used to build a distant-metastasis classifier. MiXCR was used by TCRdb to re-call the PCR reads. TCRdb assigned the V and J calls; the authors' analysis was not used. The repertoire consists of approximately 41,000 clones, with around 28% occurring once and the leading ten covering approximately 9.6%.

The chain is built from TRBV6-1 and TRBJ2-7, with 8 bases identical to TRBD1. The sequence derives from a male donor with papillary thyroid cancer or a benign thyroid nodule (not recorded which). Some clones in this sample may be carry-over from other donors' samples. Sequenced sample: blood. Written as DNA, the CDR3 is TGTGCCAGTGGACAGGGCTACGAGCAGTACTTC. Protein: CASGQGYEQYF.